These T cell receptor beta chains were read from a single sample in a study of cytomegalovirus exposure and HLA in healthy donors. Sequenced by immunoSEQ multiplex PCR; TCRdb stores in-frame clones only, minus some. The sample holds approximately 120,000 clones, roughly 85% seen once. Sequencing used PBMCs. These receptors were obtained from a woman aged 35 to 49 in good health and CMV-seropositive. CDR3s include the opening cysteine and the closing phenylalanine or tryptophan. The order of the fields is J gene, D gene, V gene, clone size, CDR3 DNA, CDR3 protein. A D gene is named only where the DNA matches it firmly. The size entry is marked missing in some rows and otherwise reads once, few, many or a size class.

j_call: TRBJ2-3; d_call: TRBD2; v_call: TRBV18; clone_size: .; cdr3_nt: TGTGCCAGCTCACCACCGGGACTAGCGAACACAGATACGCAGTATTTT; cdr3_aa: CASSPPGLANTDTQYF
j_call: TRBJ1-5; d_call: .; v_call: TRBV19; clone_size: .; cdr3_nt: TGTGCCACCTCGGGCGGGGCTAGGGGCAATCAGCCCCAGCATTTT; cdr3_aa: CATSGGARGNQPQHF
j_call: TRBJ2-1; d_call: TRBD1; v_call: TRBV7-2; clone_size: .; cdr3_nt: TGTGCCAGCAGCCTTCGACAGGGGTCAAGCAATGAGCAGTTCTTC; cdr3_aa: CASSLRQGSSNEQFF
j_call: TRBJ1-1; d_call: TRBD1; v_call: TRBV7-2; clone_size: .; cdr3_nt: TGTGCCAGCAGCTTACGGTTTGTCCGACAGGGCGTAGTGAACACTGAAGCTTTCTTT; cdr3_aa: CASSLRFVRQGVVNTEAFF
j_call: TRBJ2-1; d_call: .; v_call: TRBV7-2; clone_size: .; cdr3_nt: TGTGCCAGCAGCTTAGCGCTCTCTACAGGGTTTTGGGTCAATGAGCAGTTCTTC; cdr3_aa: CASSLALSTGFWVNEQFF
j_call: TRBJ2-2; d_call: TRBD2; v_call: TRBV5-1; clone_size: .; cdr3_nt: TGCGCCAGCAGCCCAGGAAGCGGGAGTCGAACCGGGGAGCTGTTTTTT; cdr3_aa: CASSPGSGSRTGELFF
j_call: TRBJ1-2; d_call: TRBD1; v_call: TRBV30; clone_size: .; cdr3_nt: TGTGCCTGGAGTTCCGGGACAGTCAATAATGGCTACACCTTC; cdr3_aa: CAWSSGTVNNGYTF
j_call: TRBJ2-7; d_call: .; v_call: TRBV10-1; clone_size: .; cdr3_nt: TGCGCCAGCAGTGACACAATTGAGGTTTACGAGCAGTACTTC; cdr3_aa: CASSDTIEVYEQYF
j_call: TRBJ2-5; d_call: TRBD2; v_call: TRBV7-3; clone_size: .; cdr3_nt: TGTGCCAGCAGCTTATCGACGGGAGGAGGGGAGACCCAGTACTTC; cdr3_aa: CASSLSTGGGETQYF
j_call: TRBJ1-2; d_call: .; v_call: TRBV6-1; clone_size: once; cdr3_nt: TGTGCCAGCAGTGGGGCCTTGGACACCGCCTCTAACTATGGCTACACCTTC; cdr3_aa: CASSGALDTASNYGYTF
j_call: TRBJ2-1; d_call: .; v_call: TRBV5-4; clone_size: once; cdr3_nt: TGTGCCAGCAGCTTGGGGAGATCTCCGTACAATGAGCAGTTCTTC; cdr3_aa: CASSLGRSPYNEQFF
j_call: TRBJ1-1; d_call: TRBD1; v_call: TRBV11-2; clone_size: .; cdr3_nt: TGTGCCAGCAGCTTAGATATCGGGCCAGGGGGCGCTTCTTTCTTT; cdr3_aa: CASSLDIGPGGASFF
j_call: TRBJ1-4; d_call: TRBD1; v_call: TRBV4-1; clone_size: .; cdr3_nt: TGCGCCAGCAGCCAAGGGACAGGGGGCGGTGTTGAAAAACTGTTTTTT; cdr3_aa: CASSQGTGGGVEKLFF
j_call: TRBJ2-6; d_call: TRBD1; v_call: TRBV30; clone_size: .; cdr3_nt: TGTGCCTGGGGGACAGGGGCCGGGGCCAACGTCCTGACTTTC; cdr3_aa: CAWGTGAGANVLTF
j_call: TRBJ2-7; d_call: TRBD2; v_call: TRBV7-9; clone_size: once; cdr3_nt: TGTGCCAGCAGCTCAATACTAGCGGGAGGGCCTGACGAGCAGTACTTC; cdr3_aa: CASSSILAGGPDEQYF
j_call: TRBJ2-1; d_call: TRBD2; v_call: TRBV7-9; clone_size: .; cdr3_nt: TGTGCCAGCGGTCTAGCGGAACACAATGAGCAGTTCTTC; cdr3_aa: CASGLAEHNEQFF
j_call: TRBJ2-3; d_call: .; v_call: TRBV19; clone_size: .; cdr3_nt: TGTGCCAGTAGTATAGGCGGACAGAACACAGATACGCAGTATTTT; cdr3_aa: CASSIGGQNTDTQYF
j_call: TRBJ1-1; d_call: .; v_call: TRBV11-2; clone_size: .; cdr3_nt: TGTGCCAGCAGCCAGGGGTGGGGCGGTGAAGCTTTCTTT; cdr3_aa: CASSQGWGGEAFF
j_call: TRBJ1-5; d_call: .; v_call: TRBV6-1; clone_size: .; cdr3_nt: TGTGCCAGCAGTGAAGCGCGAGACAGCTATAGCAATCAGCCCCAGCATTTT; cdr3_aa: CASSEARDSYSNQPQHF
j_call: TRBJ2-7; d_call: .; v_call: TRBV5-6; clone_size: .; cdr3_nt: TGTGCCAGCAGCCGCTATGACAGACAACAGTACGAGCAGTACTTC; cdr3_aa: CASSRYDRQQYEQYF
j_call: TRBJ2-2; d_call: TRBD1; v_call: TRBV6-5; clone_size: once; cdr3_nt: TGTGCCAGCAGTTACCGCCCCGGACAGGGGGCCGGGGAGCTGTTTTTT; cdr3_aa: CASSYRPGQGAGELFF
j_call: TRBJ2-2; d_call: .; v_call: TRBV14; clone_size: .; cdr3_nt: TGTGCCAGCAGCCCGTGGGGCCGGGAGCTGTTTTTT; cdr3_aa: CASSPWGRELFF
j_call: TRBJ1-4; d_call: .; v_call: TRBV28; clone_size: .; cdr3_nt: TGTGCCAGCGATTCCGGGAGGGTGGGGGAAAAACTGTTTTTT; cdr3_aa: CASDSGRVGEKLFF
j_call: TRBJ2-1; d_call: .; v_call: TRBV7-2; clone_size: .; cdr3_nt: TGTGCCAGCAGCCTCAACCCCAGGGTAGCGGCCTACAATGAGCAGTTCTTC; cdr3_aa: CASSLNPRVAAYNEQFF
j_call: TRBJ1-2; d_call: TRBD1; v_call: TRBV9; clone_size: .; cdr3_nt: TGTGCCAGCAGCGTAGGTGGCAGGGGGCTGGGCTATGGCTACACCTTC; cdr3_aa: CASSVGGRGLGYGYTF
j_call: TRBJ1-5; d_call: .; v_call: TRBV19; clone_size: .; cdr3_nt: TGTGCCAGTAGTATAGGAGGCAGAGGCAATCAGCCCCAGCATTTT; cdr3_aa: CASSIGGRGNQPQHF